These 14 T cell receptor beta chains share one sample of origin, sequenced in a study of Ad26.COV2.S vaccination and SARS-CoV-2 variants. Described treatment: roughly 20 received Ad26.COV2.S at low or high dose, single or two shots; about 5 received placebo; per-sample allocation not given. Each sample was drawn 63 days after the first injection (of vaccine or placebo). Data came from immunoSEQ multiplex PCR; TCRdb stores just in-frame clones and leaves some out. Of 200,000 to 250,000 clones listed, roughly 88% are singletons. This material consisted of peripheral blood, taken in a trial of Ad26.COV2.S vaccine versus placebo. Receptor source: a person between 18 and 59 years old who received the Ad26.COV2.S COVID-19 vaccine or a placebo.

CDR3 region: CATSDRTGSNTDTQYF. Here the CDR3 DNA reads TGTGCCACCAGTGATCGAACAGGGAGTAACACAGATACGCAGTATTTT. The V gene is TRBV24-1, the J gene TRBJ2-3, with D maybe TRBD1 (6 bases). V gave up 3 bases and J gave up 2 bases, with 14 bases separating them. The CDR3 covers 16 residues. Looked up from germline, CDR1 is KGHDR and CDR2 is SFDVKD.

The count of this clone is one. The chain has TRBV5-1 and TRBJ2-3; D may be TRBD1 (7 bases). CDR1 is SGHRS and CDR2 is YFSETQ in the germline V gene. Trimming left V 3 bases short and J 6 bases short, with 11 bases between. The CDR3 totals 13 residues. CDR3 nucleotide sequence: TGCGCCAGCAGCTACCCAGGGGGGGATACGCAGTATTTT. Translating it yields CASSYPGGDTQYF.

The CDR3: CASTLRGLAGFANTGELFF. CDR3 in DNA: TGTGCCAGCACCCTACGGGGACTAGCGGGGTTCGCGAACACCGGGGAGCTGTTTTTT. The V and J genes are TRBV7-2 and TRBJ2-2, with TRBD2 matching 13 bases. CDR3 size: 19 residues. Trimming took 7 bases from V and 0 from J; bases not matched to a gene: 11. The V gene's germline CDR1 is SGHTA and CDR2 FQGNSA.

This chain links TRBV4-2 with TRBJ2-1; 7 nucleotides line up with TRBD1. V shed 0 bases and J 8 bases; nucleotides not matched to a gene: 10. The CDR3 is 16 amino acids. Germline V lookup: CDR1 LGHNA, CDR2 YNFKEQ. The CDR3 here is CASSQDRRNDRDEQFF. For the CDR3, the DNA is TGTGCCAGCAGCCAAGATCGACGGAATGACAGGGATGAGCAGTTCTTC.

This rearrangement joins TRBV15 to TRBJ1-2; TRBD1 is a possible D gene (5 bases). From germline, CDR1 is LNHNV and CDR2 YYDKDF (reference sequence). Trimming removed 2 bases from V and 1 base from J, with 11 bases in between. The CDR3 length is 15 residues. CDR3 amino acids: CATSRRDGLNYGYTF. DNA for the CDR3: TGTGCCACCAGCAGAAGGGACGGACTTAACTATGGCTACACCTTC.

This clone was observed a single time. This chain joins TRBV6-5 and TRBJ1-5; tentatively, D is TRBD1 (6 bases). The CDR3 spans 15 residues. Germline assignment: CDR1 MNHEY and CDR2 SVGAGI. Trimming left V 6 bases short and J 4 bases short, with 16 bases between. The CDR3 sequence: CASRLRLTGNQPQHF. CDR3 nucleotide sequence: TGTGCCAGCAGATTAAGACTAACAGGGAATCAGCCCCAGCATTTT.

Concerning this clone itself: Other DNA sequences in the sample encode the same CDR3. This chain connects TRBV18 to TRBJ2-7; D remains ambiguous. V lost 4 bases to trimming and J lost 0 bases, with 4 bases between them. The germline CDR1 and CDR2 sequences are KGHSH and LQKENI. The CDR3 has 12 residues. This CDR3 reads CASSQGSYEQYF. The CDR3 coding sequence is TGTGCCAGCTCACAAGGCTCCTACGAGCAGTACTTC.

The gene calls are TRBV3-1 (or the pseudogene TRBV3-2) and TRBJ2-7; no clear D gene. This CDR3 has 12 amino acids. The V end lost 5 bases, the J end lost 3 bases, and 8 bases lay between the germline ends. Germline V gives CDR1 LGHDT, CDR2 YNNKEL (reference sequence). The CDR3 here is CASSVRYYEQYF. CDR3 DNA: TGTGCCAGCAGCGTCCGATACTACGAGCAGTACTTC.

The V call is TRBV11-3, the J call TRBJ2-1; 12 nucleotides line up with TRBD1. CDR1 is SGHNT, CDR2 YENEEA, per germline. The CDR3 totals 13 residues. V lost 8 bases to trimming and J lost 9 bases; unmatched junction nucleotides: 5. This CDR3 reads CASRGQGAGEQFF. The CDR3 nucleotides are TGTGCCAGCCGGGGACAGGGGGCGGGTGAGCAGTTCTTC.

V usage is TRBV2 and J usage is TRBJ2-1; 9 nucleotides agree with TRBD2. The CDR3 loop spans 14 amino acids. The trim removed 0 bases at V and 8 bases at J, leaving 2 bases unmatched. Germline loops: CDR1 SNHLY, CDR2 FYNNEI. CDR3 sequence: CASSEASGSHEQFF. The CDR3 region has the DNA TGTGCCAGCAGTGAAGCTAGCGGGAGCCATGAGCAGTTCTTC.

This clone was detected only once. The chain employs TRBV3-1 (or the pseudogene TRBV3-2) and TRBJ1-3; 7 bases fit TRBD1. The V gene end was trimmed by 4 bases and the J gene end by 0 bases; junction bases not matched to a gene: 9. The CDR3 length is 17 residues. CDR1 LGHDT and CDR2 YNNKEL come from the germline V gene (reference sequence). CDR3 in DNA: TGTGCCAGCAGCCCCCGGGGACAGCTATTCTCTGGAAACACCATATATTTT. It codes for CASSPRGQLFSGNTIYF.

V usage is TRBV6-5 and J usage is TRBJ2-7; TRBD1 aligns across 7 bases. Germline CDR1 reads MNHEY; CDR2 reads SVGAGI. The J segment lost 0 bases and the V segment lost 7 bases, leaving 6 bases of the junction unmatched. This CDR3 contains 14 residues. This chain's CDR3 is CASNPTGSSYEQYF. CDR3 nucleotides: TGTGCCAGCAACCCGACAGGGTCCTCCTACGAGCAGTACTTC.

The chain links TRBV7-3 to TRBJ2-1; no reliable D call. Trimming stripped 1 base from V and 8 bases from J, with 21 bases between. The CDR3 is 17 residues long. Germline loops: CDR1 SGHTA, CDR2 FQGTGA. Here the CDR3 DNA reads TGTGCCAGCAGCTTAAAGTCCGGGCCTACCGTCCTGGATGAGCAGTTCTTC. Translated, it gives CASSLKSGPTVLDEQFF. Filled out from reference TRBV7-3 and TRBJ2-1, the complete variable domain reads GAGVSQTPSNKVTEKGKYVELRCDPISGHTALYWYRQSLGQGPEFLIYFQGTGAADDSGLPNDRFFAVRPEGSVSTLKIQRTERGDSAVYLCASSLKSGPTVLDEQFFGPGTRLTVL.

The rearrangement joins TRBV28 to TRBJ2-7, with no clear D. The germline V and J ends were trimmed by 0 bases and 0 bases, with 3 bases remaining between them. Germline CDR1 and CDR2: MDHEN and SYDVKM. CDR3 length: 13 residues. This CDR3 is CASSLWDSYEQYF. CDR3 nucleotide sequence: TGTGCCAGCAGTTTATGGGACTCCTACGAGCAGTACTTC.